These T cell receptor beta chains were read from a single sample in a study of T cells in Graves' hyperthyroidism and ophthalmopathy. TCRdb processed the multiplex PCR reads anew with MiXCR; each CDR3 protein has one entry. Here the sample spans approximately 610,000 distinct CDR3 sequences, about 15% being singletons. The sample consisted of blood. The receptors come from a woman aged 40 to 50 with Graves' ophthalmopathy. Both conserved end residues are part of each CDR3. The D gene is left open where the match is weak. Size is omitted from some rows. Given values are once, few, many or a class for expanded clones.

clone_size	d_call	v_call	j_call	cdr3_nt	cdr3_aa
many	TRBD2	TRBV5-1	TRBJ2-2	TGCGCCAGCAGCTACACCGGGACTAGCGTCACCGGGGAGCTGTTTTTT	CASSYTGTSVTGELFF
many	NA	TRBV12-3/TRBV12-4	TRBJ1-5	TGTGCCAGCAGTCCCGGACCCGGGGCGGGTGGTCAGCCCCAGCATTTT	CASSPGPGAGGQPQHF
NA	NA	TRBV6-1	TRBJ1-1	TGTGCCAGCAGTCAGGGGCGGAAGACTGAAGCTTTCTTT	CASSQGRKTEAFF
few	NA	TRBV6-2/TRBV6-3	TRBJ2-3	TGTGCCAGCAGTAAGGCCGGCGGGCAAGATACGCAGTATTTT	CASSKAGGQDTQYF
NA	NA	TRBV4-2	TRBJ1-5	TGTGCCAGCAGCCAAGATCGGCTGGTCCCTAGCAATCAGCCCCAGCATTTT	CASSQDRLVPSNQPQHF
many	NA	TRBV6-5	TRBJ2-7	TGTGCCACCAGGAGGACTAATTTGAACGAGCAGTACTTC	CATRRTNLNEQYF
many	NA	TRBV7-3	TRBJ1-3	TGTGCCAGCAGCCCGACAGCGCCTGGAAACACCATATATTTT	CASSPTAPGNTIYF
NA	NA	TRBV20-1	TRBJ2-3	TGCAGTGCTAGAGGTTGGACTAAATCAGATACGCAGTATTTT	CSARGWTKSDTQYF
many	NA	TRBV11-3	TRBJ2-5	TGTGCCAGCAGGGCGCAGGAATCCGAGACCCAGTACTTC	CASRAQESETQYF
many	NA	TRBV6-1	TRBJ1-5	TGTGCCAGCAGCACTAGGGTCCATCAGCCCCAGCATTTT	CASSTRVHQPQHF
few	NA	TRBV6-1	TRBJ2-1	TGTGCCAGCCATTTTACCCCGGGGAATGAGCAGTTCTTC	CASHFTPGNEQFF